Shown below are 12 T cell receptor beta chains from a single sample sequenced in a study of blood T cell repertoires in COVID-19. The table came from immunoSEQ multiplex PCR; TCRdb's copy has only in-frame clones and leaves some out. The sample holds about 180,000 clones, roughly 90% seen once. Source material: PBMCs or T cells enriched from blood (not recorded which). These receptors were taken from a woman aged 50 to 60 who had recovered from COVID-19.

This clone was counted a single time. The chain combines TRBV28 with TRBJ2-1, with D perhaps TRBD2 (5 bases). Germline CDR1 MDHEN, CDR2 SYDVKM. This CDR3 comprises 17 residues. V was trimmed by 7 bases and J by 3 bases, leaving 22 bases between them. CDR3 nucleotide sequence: TGTGCCAGCACCTTGACGGCTAGCCGGCCGTACTACAATGAGCAGTTCTTC. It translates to CASTLTASRPYYNEQFF.

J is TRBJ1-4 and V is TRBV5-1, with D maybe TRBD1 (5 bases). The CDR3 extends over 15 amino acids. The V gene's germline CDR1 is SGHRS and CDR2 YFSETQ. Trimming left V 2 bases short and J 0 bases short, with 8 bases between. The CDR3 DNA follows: TGCGCCAGCAGCTTTTCAGGGACAACTAATGAAAAACTGTTTTTT. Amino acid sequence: CASSFSGTTNEKLFF.

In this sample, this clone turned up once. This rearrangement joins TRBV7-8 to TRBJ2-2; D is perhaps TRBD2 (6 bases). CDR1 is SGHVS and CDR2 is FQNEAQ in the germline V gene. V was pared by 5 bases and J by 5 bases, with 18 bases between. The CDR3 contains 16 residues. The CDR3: CASSPNPSAMTGELFF. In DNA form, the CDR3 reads TGTGCCAGCAGCCCCAATCCTAGCGCGATGACCGGGGAGCTGTTTTTT.

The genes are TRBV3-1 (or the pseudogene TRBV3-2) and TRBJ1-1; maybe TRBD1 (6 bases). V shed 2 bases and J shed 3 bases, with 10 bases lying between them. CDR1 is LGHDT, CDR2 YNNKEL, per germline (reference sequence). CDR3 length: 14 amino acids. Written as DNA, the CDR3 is TGTGCCAGCAGCCAAACAGGGCGGTACACTGAAGCTTTCTTT. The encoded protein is CASSQTGRYTEAFF.

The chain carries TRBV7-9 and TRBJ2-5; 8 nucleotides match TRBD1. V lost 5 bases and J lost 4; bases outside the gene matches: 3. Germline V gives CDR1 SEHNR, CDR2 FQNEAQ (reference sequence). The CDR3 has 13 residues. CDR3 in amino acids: CASSRQGTETQYF. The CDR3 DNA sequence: TGTGCCAGCAGCCGACAGGGGACAGAGACCCAGTACTTC. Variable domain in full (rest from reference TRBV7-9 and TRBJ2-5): DTGVSQNPRHKITKRGQNVTFRCDPISEHNRLYWYRQTLGQGPEFLTYFQNEAQLEKSRLLSDRFSAERPKGSFSTLEIQRTEQGDSAMYLCASSRQGTETQYFGPGTRLLVL.

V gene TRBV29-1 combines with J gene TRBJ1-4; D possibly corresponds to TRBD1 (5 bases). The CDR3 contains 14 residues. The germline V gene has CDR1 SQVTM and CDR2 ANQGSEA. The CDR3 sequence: CSTRGSATNEKLFF. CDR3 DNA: TGCAGTACGCGGGGCAGTGCAACTAATGAAAAACTGTTTTTT.

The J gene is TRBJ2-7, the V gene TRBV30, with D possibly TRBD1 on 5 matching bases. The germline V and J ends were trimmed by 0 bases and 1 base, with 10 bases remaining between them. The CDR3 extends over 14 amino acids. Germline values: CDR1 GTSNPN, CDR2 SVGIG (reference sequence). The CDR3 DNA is TGTGCCTGGAGTGTTCGGCAGGGATCCTACGAGCAGTACTTC. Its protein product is CAWSVRQGSYEQYF. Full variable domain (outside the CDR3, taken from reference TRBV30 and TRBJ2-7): SQTIHQWPATLVQPVGSPLSLECTVEGTSNPNLYWYRQAAGRGLQLLFYSVGIGQISSEVPQNLSASRPQDRQFILSSKKLLLSDSGFYLCAWSVRQGSYEQYFGPGTRLTVT.

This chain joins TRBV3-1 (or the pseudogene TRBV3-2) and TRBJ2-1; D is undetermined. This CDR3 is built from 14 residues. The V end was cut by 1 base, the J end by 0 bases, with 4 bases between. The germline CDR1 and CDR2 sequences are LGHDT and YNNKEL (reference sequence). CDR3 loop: CASSQGYSYNEQFF. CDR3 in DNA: TGTGCCAGCAGCCAAGGTTACTCCTACAATGAGCAGTTCTTC.

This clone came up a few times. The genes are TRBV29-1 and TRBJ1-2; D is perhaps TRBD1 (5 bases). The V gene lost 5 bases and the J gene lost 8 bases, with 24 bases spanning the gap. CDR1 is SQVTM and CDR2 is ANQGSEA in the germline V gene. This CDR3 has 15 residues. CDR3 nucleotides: TGCAGCGTTCCGGCGGCCAGGGATGGGGTCGGGGGCTACACCTTC. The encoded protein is CSVPAARDGVGGYTF.

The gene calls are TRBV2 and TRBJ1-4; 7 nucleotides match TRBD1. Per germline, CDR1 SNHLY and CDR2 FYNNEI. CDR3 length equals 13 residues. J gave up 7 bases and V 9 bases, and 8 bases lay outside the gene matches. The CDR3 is CASTGVMGEKLFF. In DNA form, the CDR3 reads TGTGCCAGTACAGGGGTCATGGGTGAAAAACTGTTTTTT.

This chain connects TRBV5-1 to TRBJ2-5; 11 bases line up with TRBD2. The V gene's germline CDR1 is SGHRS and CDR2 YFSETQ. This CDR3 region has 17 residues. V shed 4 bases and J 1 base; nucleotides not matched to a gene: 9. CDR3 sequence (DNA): TGCGCCAGCAGCCCGACTAGCGGGAAGCAAGCCCAAGAGACCCAGTACTTC. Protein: CASSPTSGKQAQETQYF.

The CDR3, as DNA: TGTGCCAGCAGTTCGGAGGGGCTGGGAGATTCACCCCTCCACTTT. Protein: CASSSEGLGDSPLHF. This chain joins TRBV28 and TRBJ1-6, with TRBD1 as a possible D gene (5 bases). Germline V lookup: CDR1 MDHEN, CDR2 SYDVKM. The CDR3 has 15 residues. Trimming took 4 bases from V and 8 from J, leaving 15 bases between them.